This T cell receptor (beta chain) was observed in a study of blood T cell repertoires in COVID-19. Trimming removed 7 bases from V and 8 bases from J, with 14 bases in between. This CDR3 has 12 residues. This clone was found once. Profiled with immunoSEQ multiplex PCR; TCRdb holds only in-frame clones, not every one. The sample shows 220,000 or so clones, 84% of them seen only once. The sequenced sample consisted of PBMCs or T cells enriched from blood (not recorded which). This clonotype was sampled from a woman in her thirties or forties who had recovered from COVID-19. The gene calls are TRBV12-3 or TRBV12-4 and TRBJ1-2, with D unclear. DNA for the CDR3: TGTGCCAGCATCCTACGGGGATCCGGCTACACCTTC. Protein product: CASILRGSGYTF.